One and the same sample provided the 15 T cell receptor beta chains below, sequenced in a study of T cells in Graves' hyperthyroidism and ophthalmopathy (dated by TCRdb to between 2018 and 2021). Library method: multiplex PCR. Instrument on record: Illumina HiSeq 2000. TCR beta CDR3 regions were amplified from RNA transcripts. The TCR CDR3 was subjected to a first round of RT-PCR using the HTBI primer set and the Qiagen OneStep RT-PCR kit. TCRdb trimmed public reads at Q25 via fastp, called clones via MiXCR and kept in-frame beta chains. CDR3 protein duplicates are merged, each entry listing the most common genes and DNA. The sample includes around 690,000 distinct CDR3 sequences, with roughly 17% observed a single time. 15% to 18% of the sample comes from the top ten. The sample comprised blood. These receptors were collected from a man aged 50 to 60 with Graves' hyperthyroidism.

This clonotype was found a few times. V is TRBV7-9 and J is TRBJ2-4; TRBD2 is a possible D gene (5 bases). CDR3 size: 16 residues. In germline, CDR1 is SEHNR, CDR2 FQNEAQ (reference sequence). The germline V and J ends were trimmed by 6 bases and 0 bases, with 15 bases remaining between them. CDR3 in DNA: TGTGCCAGCAGTTCCGATCCGCGGGTAGCCAAAAACATTCAGTACTTC. Its protein is CASSSDPRVAKNIQYF.

On this clonotype itself: A read error may be the cause here, since a much bigger clone is one base away. The chain employs TRBV27 and TRBJ1-5, with a weak D call TRBD1 (6 bases). Looked up from germline, CDR1 is MNHEY and CDR2 is SMNVEV (reference sequence). CDR3 size: 15 residues. The CDR3 loop reads CASSLGGGSPGPRHF. The CDR3 DNA reads as TGTGCCAGCAGTTTGGGCGGGGGCTCCCCAGGGCCCCGGCATTTT.

This clonotype showed up many times. The V gene is TRBV28, the J gene TRBJ1-2; 10 positions agree with TRBD1. V gave up 9 bases and J gave up 4 bases; unmatched junction bases: 14. The CDR3 is 16 residues long. Germline V gives CDR1 MDHEN, CDR2 SYDVKM. The CDR3 bases are TGTGCCAGTGATGGGACAGGGGAATATAGGAGCTATGGCTACACCTTC. This translates into CASDGTGEYRSYGYTF.

This clonotype appeared a few times. The chain links TRBV7-6 to TRBJ1-3; D unresolved. Per germline, CDR1 SGHVS and CDR2 FNYEAQ. Trimming removed 0 bases at V and 0 bases at J, with 6 bases between. This CDR3 is 15 amino acids long. The chain's CDR3 is CASSLADGSGNTIYF. In nucleotides, the CDR3 is TGTGCCAGCAGCTTAGCGGACGGCTCTGGAAACACCATATATTTT.

This chain links TRBV28 with TRBJ2-1; the match to TRBD2 covers 8 bases. With 6 bases clipped from V and 4 bases from J, the junction kept 5 bases outside the gene matches. CDR3 length: 14 amino acids. In germline, CDR1 is MDHEN, CDR2 SYDVKM. The CDR3 sequence is CASSSGSNYNEQFF. In DNA, the CDR3 is TGTGCCAGCAGCAGCGGGAGTAATTACAATGAGCAGTTCTTC.

This clonotype was counted at least ten times. The chain carries TRBV3-1 and TRBJ2-7; 10 nucleotides align to TRBD1. Losses at the gene ends were 1 base for V and 2 bases for J; bases not matched to a gene: 5. Looked up from germline, CDR1 is LGHDT and CDR2 is YNNKEL (reference sequence). This CDR3 spans 16 amino acids. This CDR3 reads CASSQGTGGLTYEQYF. The CDR3 DNA reads as TGTGCCAGCAGCCAAGGGACAGGGGGACTTACCTACGAGCAGTACTTC.

This chain uses TRBV6-2 or TRBV6-3 with TRBJ2-7, with a tentative D call TRBD1 (6 bases). CDR1 is MNHEY and CDR2 is SVGEGT in the germline V gene. The CDR3 consists of 15 residues. Trimming cost V 0 bases and J 3 bases, with 12 bases left between them. CDR3 in amino acids: CASSYSPGDLYEQYF. As DNA, the CDR3 is TGTGCCAGCAGTTACTCCCCAGGGGACCTCTACGAGCAGTACTTC.

This clonotype was picked up many times. V gene TRBV18 combines with J gene TRBJ1-2; TRBD1 matches at 12 bases. Germline assignment: CDR1 KGHSH and CDR2 LQKENI. Trimming at V came to 4 bases and at J to 6 bases, leaving 3 bases not matched to a gene. The CDR3 sequence is 14 residues long. The CDR3 region is CASSRGQGADGYTF. CDR3 in DNA: TGTGCCAGCTCACGGGGACAGGGGGCGGATGGCTACACCTTC.

This clonotype was seen at least ten times. The J gene is TRBJ1-2, the V gene TRBV3-1; D not resolved. Trimming cost V 4 bases and J 1 base, with 13 bases left between them. The CDR3 extends over 15 amino acids. CDR1 is LGHDT and CDR2 is YNNKEL in the germline V gene (reference sequence). As DNA, the CDR3 is TGTGCCAGCAGCCCGGCGGGCAACTTTAACTATGGCTACACCTTC. Its protein product is CASSPAGNFNYGYTF. Combining the CDR3 with reference TRBV3-1 and TRBJ1-2 gives the whole variable domain DTAVSQTPKYLVTQMGNDKSIKCEQNLGHDTMYWYKQDSKKFLKIMFSYNNKELIINETVPNRFSPKSPDKAHLNLHINSLELGDSAVYFCASSPAGNFNYGYTFGSGTRLTVV.

Comment on this clonotype: A junction end diverges from the germline sequence, so it may reflect a read error. The chain employs TRBV2 and TRBJ2-3; D may be TRBD1 (6 bases). Germline CDR1 reads SNHLY; CDR2 reads FYNNEI. The CDR3 contains 14 residues. The CDR3 region is CASSSTGRTNTQYF. The CDR3, as DNA: TGTGCCAGCAGTTCCACAGGGCGCACAAATACGCAGTATTTT.

The sample holds a few counts of this clonotype. A much larger clone sits a single nucleotide away, making a read error possible. The chain combines TRBV12-3 or TRBV12-4 with TRBJ2-7; 7 nucleotides agree with TRBD1. The CDR3 runs to 14 residues. V shed 6 bases, J shed 0 bases, and the junction held 5 bases outside the gene matches. The CDR3 DNA reads as TGTGCCAGCAGAAGGGACAGAAACTCCTACGAGCAGTACTTC. Residues: CASRRDRNSYEQYF.

The chain employs TRBV19 and TRBJ2-1; 8 nucleotides match TRBD2. V lost 6 bases and J lost 9; bases outside the gene matches: 19. Germline V CDR1 and CDR2: LNHDA, SQIVND (reference sequence). The CDR3 extends over 17 amino acids. The CDR3 coding sequence is TGTGCCAGTAGCCCCCGTGAGGTTGTCGGACTAGCTAGTGAGCAGTTCTTC. It translates to CASSPREVVGLASEQFF.

This clonotype was detected ten times or more. The rearrangement uses TRBV28 and TRBJ1-5, with 7 bases identical to TRBD1. V shed 5 bases, J shed 1 base, and the junction held 2 bases outside the gene matches. This CDR3 has 14 amino acids. Germline values: CDR1 MDHEN, CDR2 SYDVKM. Written as DNA, the CDR3 is TGTGCCAGCAGTCCGGGACAGAGCAATCAGCCCCAGCATTTT. Protein sequence: CASSPGQSNQPQHF.

The chain is built from TRBV14 and TRBJ2-5; tentative D call: TRBD2 (6 bases). V lost 5 bases and J lost 1, with 14 bases in between. The CDR3 contains 15 residues. CDR1 is SGHDN and CDR2 is FVKESK in the germline V gene. This CDR3 is CASSTFRGLQETQYF. The CDR3 DNA is TGTGCCAGCAGCACCTTTCGGGGACTCCAAGAGACCCAGTACTTC. The full variable domain, in which reference TRBV14 and TRBJ2-5 provide the parts outside the CDR3, is EAGVTQFPSHSVIEKGQTVTLRCDPISGHDNLYWYRRVMGKEIKFLLHFVKESKQDESGMPNNRFLAERTGGTYSTLKVQPAELEDSGVYFCASSTFRGLQETQYFGPGTRLLVL.

This clonotype was seen more than once but under ten times. The V and J genes are TRBV7-6 and TRBJ2-1, with D possibly called TRBD1 or TRBD2 (5 bases each). The CDR3 runs to 13 residues. Germline V CDR1 and CDR2: SGHVS, FNYEAQ. The ends were cut back, 1 base at V and 7 bases at J, with 8 bases in the middle. The CDR3 DNA is TGTGCCAGCAGCTTAGTGGGGGTAAATGAGCAGTTCTTC. It yields the protein CASSLVGVNEQFF.